Listed here are 8 T cell receptor beta chains from one sample, sequenced in a study of PD-1 blockade in classical Hodgkin lymphoma. Time point given: cycle 4 day 1 (C4D1), after five to seven weeks of nivolumab. Relapses following autologous stem cell transplantation were seen in all patients, with brentuximab vedotin exposure varying. Thawed PBMCs were the source of CD4+ T cells, purified by magnetic negative selection. Repertoires were generated with immunoSEQ multiplex PCR, while TCRdb's copy carries only in-frame clones and drops some. Counted here are around 15,000 clones, 65% to 80% occurring once; the ten biggest clones make up about 1.9%. The sample consisted of CD4+ T cells from blood, taken before the fourth cycle of nivolumab. The receptors were sampled from a human donor with classical Hodgkin lymphoma.

This chain joins TRBV5-6 and TRBJ1-1, with TRBD1 matching 8 bases. This CDR3 region has 15 residues. Germline V gene data show CDR1 as SGHDT and CDR2 as YYEEEE. With V trimmed by 4 bases and J by 1 base, 6 bases remained unmatched. The CDR3 DNA is TGTGCCAGCAGCAAACCGGGACAGGCGAACACTGAAGCTTTCTTT. Encoded protein: CASSKPGQANTEAFF.

This sequence joins TRBV4-2 and TRBJ2-1, with TRBD2 as a possible D gene (6 bases). The CDR3 extends over 15 amino acids. The V gene's germline CDR1 is LGHNA and CDR2 YNFKEQ. The V and J ends lost 1 base and 7 bases respectively, with 14 bases between them. CDR3 sequence reads: CASSQVSGLRNEQFF. The CDR3 DNA follows: TGTGCCAGCAGCCAAGTAAGCGGGCTTAGGAATGAGCAGTTCTTC.

This CDR3 is CASSLGTGTNTYNEQFF. The CDR3 DNA reads as TGCGCCAGCAGCTTGGGGACCGGGACAAACACCTACAATGAGCAGTTCTTC. J is TRBJ2-1 and V is TRBV5-1, with D tentatively TRBD1 (6 bases). Germline assignment: CDR1 SGHRS and CDR2 YFSETQ. This CDR3 is 17 amino acids long. Trimming left V 0 bases short and J 2 bases short, with 15 bases between.

The chain has TRBV6-1 and TRBJ2-2; a weak D match, TRBD2 (5 bases). Trimming removed 4 bases at V and 5 bases at J, with 11 bases between. The CDR3 loop spans 14 amino acids. Germline V CDR1 and CDR2: MNHNS, SASEGT. The CDR3: CASSAGPGTGELFF. The CDR3 DNA is TGTGCCAGCAGTGCGGGCCCGGGGACCGGGGAGCTGTTTTTT.

The J gene is TRBJ1-2, the V gene TRBV5-1; possibly TRBD1 for D (5 bases). V dropped 4 bases and J dropped 8 bases, with 18 bases sitting between them. Germline loops: CDR1 SGHRS, CDR2 YFSETQ. CDR3 size: 14 residues. Here the CDR3 reads CASSLGDALTGYTF. Written as DNA, the CDR3 is TGCGCCAGCAGCCTAGGGGACGCTCTAACGGGCTACACCTTC.

The chain couples TRBV5-6 to TRBJ1-2, with 7 positions matching TRBD1. This CDR3 is 18 amino acids long. The germline CDR1 and CDR2 sequences are SGHDT and YYEEEE. The ends lost 0 bases at V and 3 bases at J; junction bases unmatched: 14. In DNA form, the CDR3 reads TGTGCCAGCAGCTTGGGGCAGGGGGTCATCCCGGTGTACTATGGCTACACCTTC. Encoded protein: CASSLGQGVIPVYYGYTF.

This clone appeared once. The J gene is TRBJ1-5, the V gene TRBV2, with 10 bases lining up with TRBD1. The V and J ends lost 8 bases and 4 bases, in that order; junction bases with no gene match: 5. The V gene's germline CDR1 is SNHLY and CDR2 FYNNEI. The CDR3 covers 14 residues. The CDR3: CASQPGQGNQPQHF. The CDR3 DNA sequence: TGTGCCAGCCAACCGGGACAGGGGAATCAGCCCCAGCATTTT.

The J gene is TRBJ2-3, the V gene TRBV5-4; no clear D gene. The CDR3 consists of 14 residues. V lost 2 bases and J lost 0, with 7 bases in between. Germline CDR1 reads SGHNT; CDR2 reads YYREEE (reference sequence). The CDR3 loop is CASSFGASTDTQYF. DNA of the CDR3: TGTGCCAGCAGCTTTGGAGCTAGCACAGATACGCAGTATTTT.